A selection of T cell receptor beta chains follows, all from one sample in a study of T cell changes during pregnancy in multiple sclerosis. Sequenced by immunoSEQ multiplex PCR; TCRdb stores in-frame clones only, minus some. The data contain 40,000 to 55,000 clones, 80% to 95% of them seen just once; the ten biggest clones take up 0.27%. The material sequenced was CD4+ T cells from peripheral blood mononuclear cells, taken in the second trimester of pregnancy. The origin of the receptors is a female donor with multiple sclerosis, enrolled in a pregnancy study. The CDR3 runs from the conserved cysteine through the conserved F or W. Each record gives: D gene, V gene, J gene, CDR3 protein, CDR3 DNA. D genes are given only for firm matches.

TRBD2	TRBV5-6	TRBJ2-3	CASSPGLAPQDTQYF	TGTGCCAGCAGCCCGGGACTAGCCCCGCAAGATACGCAGTATTTT
-	TRBV9	TRBJ1-1	CASSVAGHTEAFF	TGTGCCAGCAGCGTAGCAGGGCACACTGAAGCTTTCTTT
TRBD1	TRBV5-5	TRBJ2-1	CASSAGQGWPNEQFF	TGTGCCAGCAGCGCAGGACAGGGGTGGCCTAATGAGCAGTTCTTC
TRBD2	TRBV5-1	TRBJ2-1	CASSLLALAGLNEQFF	TGCGCCAGCAGCTTGTTAGCGCTAGCGGGACTGAATGAGCAGTTCTTC
-	TRBV7-3	TRBJ2-2	CASSPGLPNTGELFF	TGTGCCAGCAGCCCGGGACTCCCGAACACCGGGGAGCTGTTTTTT
-	TRBV5-5	TRBJ1-5	CASSRGFQNQPQHF	TGTGCCAGCAGCCGAGGGTTCCAAAATCAGCCCCAGCATTTT
TRBD1	TRBV28	TRBJ1-5	CASSKNRGNQPQHF	TGTGCCAGCAGTAAAAACAGGGGAAATCAGCCCCAGCATTTT
TRBD1	TRBV4-1	TRBJ1-5	CASSFRPGQGAPGQNQPQHF	TGCGCCAGCAGCTTTAGACCGGGACAGGGGGCACCAGGCCAAAATCAGCCCCAGCATTTT
TRBD2	TRBV9	TRBJ2-1	CASSKGLAGASSYNEQFF	TGTGCCAGCAGCAAAGGACTAGCGGGGGCCAGCTCCTACAATGAGCAGTTCTTC
TRBD2	TRBV5-1	TRBJ2-1	CASSAAPAGDGRFF	TGCGCCAGCAGCGCGGCTCCAGCGGGGGACGGACGGTTCTTC
TRBD1	TRBV30	TRBJ1-5	CAWSTGQGSNQPQHF	TGTGCCTGGAGTACCGGACAGGGGTCGAATCAGCCCCAGCATTTT
-	TRBV11-2	TRBJ2-1	CASQTSQSNEQFF	TGTGCCAGCCAGACTAGTCAGTCCAATGAGCAGTTCTTC